This TCR beta chain was profiled in a study of blood T cell repertoires in COVID-19. Study in general: Both acute and convalescent COVID-19 samples were obtained from the United States, Italy and Spain. T cells, B-cell-depleted T cells, or PBMCs supplied cDNA or gDNA.

As handled by the study authors: The authors estimated nucleated cell counts from reference gene primer amplification. The method was immunoSEQ multiplex PCR; TCRdb's version includes in-frame clones alone and lacks a portion of them. V and J calls plus clone size are reproduced from that table; the DNA served to infer D and trimming. The sample lists under 300,000 clones, around 90% occurring once. Germline CDR1 and CDR2: SGHRS and YFSETQ. The CDR3 spans 15 residues. V lost 0 bases, J lost 6 bases, and 16 bases lay in between. The chain joins TRBV5-1 to TRBJ2-7; D perhaps matches TRBD2 (5 bases). The receptor was isolated from a woman in her 40s who had recovered from COVID-19. Sequencing used peripheral blood. CDR3 amino acids: CASSLESGIVSEQYF. CDR3 coding DNA: TGCGCCAGCAGCTTGGAAAGCGGAATTGTCAGCGAGCAGTACTTC. Together with reference TRBV5-1 and TRBJ2-7, the CDR3 gives the full variable domain: KAGVTQTPRYLIKTRGQQVTLSCSPISGHRSVSWYQQTPGQGLQFLFEYFSETQRNKGNFPGRFSGRQFSNSRSEMNVSTLELGDSALYLCASSLESGIVSEQYFGPGTRLTVT.